Sequencing of this T cell receptor beta chain was carried out in a study of technical replicates of blood from several donors. V shed 3 bases and J shed 3 bases, with 8 bases lying between them. Germline-derived CDR1 and CDR2 are MNHNS and SASEGT. The CDR3 length is 13 residues. Profiling relied on immunoSEQ multiplex PCR, and the TCRdb table lists in-frame clones only, not all of them. Of around 100,000 clones in the sample, approximately 94% are singletons; the top ten hold 0.3% to 0.35%. This receptor was taken from a human donor in good health. The sample was T cells isolated from PBMCs. The chain is built from TRBV6-1 and TRBJ1-2; D is unresolved. This chain's CDR3 is CASSEPGYYGYTF. The CDR3 nucleotides are TGTGCCAGCAGTGAGCCAGGCTACTATGGCTACACCTTC.